A single TCR beta chain is shown here with its context. Its antigen target is currently unknown. No much larger clonotype is one base removed from it; base qualities were not supplied. V lost 2 bases and J lost 2 bases; the stretch between them is 10 bases long. CDR1 and CDR2, looked up from the germline V gene (reference sequence), are MNHEY and SMNVEV. The CDR3 covers 14 residues, taking in both the cysteine and the phenylalanine. The sequence is cut down to CDR3 DNA, 42 bases in frame from base 1. The High Capacity cDNA Reverse Transcription Kit was used to reverse transcribe all of the isolated RNA, meaning that expressed TCRB transcripts were what got sequenced. Deep immunoSEQ sequencing was applied to naive, central memory and regulatory T cell samples, giving an average of about 3.4 million total reads per sample. Sorted cells were lysed in RLT buffer and RNA was extracted with DNase-treated RNeasy Micro or Mini kits, depending on cell number. Each cell subset was processed on its own to prevent cross-contamination, while patient and healthy donor samples were processed together. TCRB sequences were amplified from cDNA with the immunoSEQ multiplex PCR, producing 87-bp fragments spanning the CDR3 region. Sequencing of the amplicons was performed on the Illumina HiSeq platform. Per the authors' processing: PCR bias was corrected computationally using synthetic template baselines, and reads within Hamming distance 2 were collapsed, with unmergeable singletons discarded. Reads were aligned against IMGT to assign V, D and J genes, CDR3 length and insertions or deletions at six rearrangement sites. Within each subset, clonotype counts were normalized to sorted cell number, and only after that were true diversity and Gini coefficients computed with the tcR R package. Repertoire sharing was quantified using the overlap coefficient calculated on TCRB nucleotide sequences. As a proxy for the pre-selection repertoire, out-of-frame TCRB sequences from naive cells were analyzed. The source is immuneACCESS, and TCRdb retained only in-frame sequences with V and J called. Part of the clones is not carried over; for the studies checked, unresolved V genes explain less than half of this, and the remainder is unexplained. V and J calls plus clone size are reproduced from that table; the DNA served to infer D and trimming. The sample table contains roughly 350,000 clones; only one count was recorded for approximately 11% of them. Around 0.015% of the sample is taken by the ten largest.

From each donor, a single peripheral blood sample of roughly 0.11 L on average was drawn into heparinised tubes. A BD FACSAria II was used to sort naive, central memory, regulatory and stem cell-like memory CD4+ T cells with a panel that included CD45RO, CCR7, CD25, CD127, CD95 and CD27. Purity was above 95% for every sorted population. PBMCs were isolated right away by Lymphoprep density gradient centrifugation and were stained directly, without culture. Samples were stained and sorted in pairs, with one healthy donor and one patient per experiment, so that batch effects were minimized. The data derive from a study of beta chain features in type 1 diabetes (dated by TCRdb to 2016 to 2018). Concerning the study at large: Patients and healthy donors did not differ in mean age, gender distribution, total cell number or subset yield. Regulatory and stem cell-like memory subsets were obtained from only 8 patients and about 8 healthy donors, while naive and central memory subsets were obtained from all 28 donors. In the study, recently diagnosed type 1 diabetes patients and matched healthy donors were compared on the TCRB repertoires of their sorted circulating CD4+ T cell subsets. Across all samples, some 100,000,000 sorted cells were examined, and cell number per subset correlated strongly with RNA yield. What the authors observed across the whole study: Because cDNA was sequenced instead of genomic DNA, activated cells with high expression could be over-represented, although the groups did not differ in activation or CD3 levels. HLA sub-analyses involved small numbers of individuals, so any influence of HLA type on TCRB rearrangement remained unresolved. Type 1 diabetes patients showed a moderate but significant shortening of TCRB CDR3 length in all four CD4+ subsets. PCR may preferentially amplify shorter templates, but because patient and control samples were amplified and corrected together, any resulting skew would affect both groups equally. Naive, central memory and regulatory TCRB repertoires appeared to be more similar among patients than among healthy donors. Fewer insertions and more nucleotide deletions at VDJ recombination sites were observed in patients with type 1 diabetes, implying thymic rearrangement abnormalities.

The clonotype comes from a woman in her 30s in good health. The chain employs TRBV27 and TRBJ2-7, and perhaps TRBD1 as D gene, on 6 matching bases. The specimen was naive CD4+ T cells from blood. Interpreted using the paper, the cell subset or site label stands for: true naive CD4+ T cells. The CDR3 in this case is CASSLRQGTYEQYF. In nucleotides, the sequence is TGTGCCAGCAGTTTAAGGCAGGGGACCTACGAGCAGTACTTC.